The 10 T cell receptor beta chains below were found in one sample sequenced in a study of radiotherapy plus CTLA-4 blockade in lung cancer. Produced via immunoSEQ multiplex PCR; TCRdb's table is partial and in-frame only. The sample contains around 29,000 clones, 75% to 85% of which appear only once. Sample: peripheral blood, taken from a patient treated with radiotherapy plus ipilimumab. These receptors came from a human donor with non-small cell lung cancer that progressed on radiotherapy plus ipilimumab.

This clone was counted a single time. The gene calls are TRBV9 and TRBJ2-7; possibly TRBD1 for D (6 bases). The CDR3 loop spans 14 amino acids. Germline assignment: CDR1 SGDLS and CDR2 YYNGEE. Trimming shortened V by 2 bases and J by 2 bases, and 11 bases separated the two germline ends. CDR3 region: CASSVAGVPYEQYF. The CDR3, as DNA: TGTGCCAGCAGCGTGGCAGGGGTACCCTACGAGCAGTACTTC.

This clone was seen more than once but under ten times. V is TRBV7-9 and J is TRBJ2-7, with 7 bases that match TRBD1. Germline V gene sequence: CDR1 SEHNR, CDR2 FQNEAQ (reference sequence). The CDR3 loop spans 14 amino acids. V trimming: 10 bases; J trimming: 2 bases; junction bases outside the gene matches: 11. The CDR3 spells CATTDRVETYEQYF. CDR3 nucleotides: TGTGCCACCACAGACAGGGTAGAAACCTACGAGCAGTACTTC. Supplemented by reference TRBV7-9 and TRBJ2-7, the full variable domain reads DTGVSQNPRHKITKRGQNVTFRCDPISEHNRLYWYRQTLGQGPEFLTYFQNEAQLEKSRLLSDRFSAERPKGSFSTLEIQRTEQGDSAMYLCATTDRVETYEQYFGPGTRLTVT.

The chain employs TRBV7-9 and TRBJ2-1, with TRBD2 matching 9 bases. The junction had 8 bases not matched to a gene; V was cut back by 2 bases and J by 6 bases. CDR3 length: 16 amino acids. Germline values: CDR1 SEHNR, CDR2 FQNEAQ (reference sequence). The CDR3 protein is CASSLYSGGRGNEQFF. CDR3 sequence (DNA): TGTGCCAGCAGCTTATACAGCGGGGGGAGGGGCAATGAGCAGTTCTTC.

The rearrangement uses TRBV9 and TRBJ2-3; 12 bases map to TRBD2. V shed 2 bases and J 1 base; nucleotides not matched to a gene: 8. CDR1 and CDR2 (germline): SGDLS, YYNGEE. This CDR3 comprises 18 residues. The DNA of the CDR3 is TGTGCCAGCAGCGTTTCGGGACTAGCGGGTTTCGGCACAGATACGCAGTATTTT. It codes for CASSVSGLAGFGTDTQYF.

A remark on this clone: Relative to the germline gene, one junction end is altered; a read error may explain this. The rearrangement joins TRBV6-1 to TRBJ1-5; D may be TRBD1 (6 bases). The CDR3 covers 16 residues. From germline, CDR1 is MNHNS and CDR2 SASEGT. The CDR3 DNA is TGTGCCAGCAGAGAAGGGGGGGTCAGAGGCAATCAGCCCCAGCATTTT. Its translation: CASREGGVRGNQPQHF.

This clone was counted ten times or more. J is TRBJ2-7 and V is TRBV6-1, with D possibly TRBD1 on 5 matching bases. The germline V and J ends were trimmed by 11 bases and 5 bases, with 16 bases remaining between them. The V gene's germline CDR1 is MNHNS and CDR2 SASEGT. The length of the CDR3 is 12 residues. The CDR3 bases are TGTGCCTCAGGGCCCAGAACCCACGAGCAGTACTTC. It is translated as CASGPRTHEQYF.

The J gene is TRBJ2-2, the V gene TRBV5-1, with D possibly matching TRBD2 (5 bases). V gave up 1 base and J gave up 0 bases, with 10 bases separating them. CDR3 length: 16 amino acids. The V gene's germline CDR1 is SGHRS and CDR2 YFSETQ. CDR3 amino acids: CASSLSGSANTGELFF. CDR3 sequence (DNA): TGCGCCAGCAGCTTGAGCGGTTCCGCGAACACCGGGGAGCTGTTTTTT.

The genes are TRBV25-1 and TRBJ2-1; 12 positions match TRBD2. V lost 1 base, J lost 8 bases, and 3 bases stayed unmatched. The CDR3 length is 15 residues. Germline CDR1 and CDR2: MGHDK and SYGVNS. CDR3 sequence: CASSESSGGAHEQFF. Here the CDR3 DNA reads TGTGCCAGCAGTGAATCTAGCGGGGGGGCCCATGAGCAGTTCTTC.

The chain carries TRBV7-2 and TRBJ2-2; D is possibly TRBD2 (5 bases). The CDR3 spans 16 residues. V was clipped by 5 bases and J by 2 bases, with 15 bases between them. Germline V CDR1 and CDR2: SGHTA, FQGNSA. The CDR3 DNA reads as TGTGCCAGCAGCCGCCTCTCGGGGAGTAACACCGGGGAGCTGTTTTTT. Its protein product is CASSRLSGSNTGELFF.

This chain uses TRBV9 with TRBJ2-7, with 9 bases that match TRBD2. This CDR3 has 15 amino acids. CDR1 SGDLS and CDR2 YYNGEE come from the germline V gene. V shed 1 base and J 3 bases; nucleotides not matched to a gene: 5. The CDR3 reads CASSVRAGGIYEQYF. The CDR3 DNA reads TGTGCCAGCAGCGTACGGGCGGGGGGGATCTACGAGCAGTACTTC.